This is a list of T cell receptor beta chains from one sample in a study of identical twins. MiXCR was run by TCRdb on the 5' RACE reads, yielding one entry per CDR3 protein. The repertoire holds 350,000 to 500,000 distinct CDR3 sequences, with around 18% as singletons. Sequencing used naive T cells sorted from blood. The receptors were gathered from a man aged 45 to 65 in good health. CDR3s include the opening cysteine and the closing phenylalanine or tryptophan. A D gene is named only where the DNA matches it firmly. Part of the rows lack a size; the others show once, few, many or a class for expanded clones.

clone_size: many
d_call: TRBD1
j_call: TRBJ1-2
v_call: TRBV28
cdr3_aa: CASSIGTGGSYGYTF
cdr3_nt: TGTGCCAGCAGTATAGGGACAGGGGGCAGCTATGGCTACACCTTC

clone_size: few
d_call: -
j_call: TRBJ2-7
v_call: TRBV20-1
cdr3_aa: CSASLGQSSYEQYF
cdr3_nt: TGCAGTGCTAGCCTCGGACAGAGCTCCTACGAGCAGTACTTC

clone_size: many
d_call: TRBD1
j_call: TRBJ2-7
v_call: TRBV7-2
cdr3_aa: CASSLSGTGGYSYEQYF
cdr3_nt: TGTGCCAGCAGCTTATCCGGGACAGGGGGCTACTCCTACGAGCAGTACTTC

clone_size: -
d_call: -
j_call: TRBJ2-3
v_call: TRBV20-1
cdr3_aa: CSAIVITDTQYF
cdr3_nt: TGCAGTGCTATAGTGATCACAGATACGCAGTATTTT

clone_size: few
d_call: -
j_call: TRBJ2-7
v_call: TRBV20-1
cdr3_aa: CSASPGPHGYEQYF
cdr3_nt: TGCAGTGCTAGCCCGGGACCCCATGGGTACGAGCAGTACTTC

clone_size: -
d_call: TRBD1
j_call: TRBJ2-7
v_call: TRBV7-8
cdr3_aa: CASSLGGTAYEQYF
cdr3_nt: TGTGCCAGCAGCTTAGGAGGGACAGCCTACGAGCAGTACTTC

clone_size: many
d_call: -
j_call: TRBJ1-6
v_call: TRBV15
cdr3_aa: CATSSLDSPLHF
cdr3_nt: TGTGCCACCAGCAGCCTCGATTCACCCCTCCACTTT

clone_size: few
d_call: TRBD2
j_call: TRBJ2-7
v_call: TRBV13
cdr3_aa: CASSFLSSGVYEQYF
cdr3_nt: TGTGCCAGCAGTTTCTTGTCTAGCGGGGTCTACGAGCAGTACTTC

clone_size: few
d_call: -
j_call: TRBJ2-1
v_call: TRBV29-1
cdr3_aa: CSVVLVSGTSSYNEQFF
cdr3_nt: TGCAGCGTTGTATTAGTTAGTGGCACGAGCTCCTACAATGAGCAGTTCTTC

clone_size: -
d_call: -
j_call: TRBJ2-3
v_call: TRBV7-2
cdr3_aa: CASSLRDRQYFTDTQYF
cdr3_nt: TGTGCCAGCAGCCTAAGGGACCGACAATACTTCACAGATACGCAGTATTTT

clone_size: -
d_call: TRBD1
j_call: TRBJ2-5
v_call: TRBV12-3/TRBV12-4
cdr3_aa: CASSYRQGQETQYF
cdr3_nt: TGTGCCAGCAGTTACCGACAGGGCCAAGAGACCCAGTACTTC

clone_size: many
d_call: -
j_call: TRBJ2-3
v_call: TRBV11-1
cdr3_aa: CASSFLRDTQYF
cdr3_nt: TGTGCCAGCAGCTTCCTCCGGGATACGCAGTATTTT

clone_size: -
d_call: -
j_call: TRBJ2-4
v_call: TRBV5-1
cdr3_aa: CASSLAFLTGRGNIQYF
cdr3_nt: TGCGCCAGCAGCTTGGCCTTCCTTACAGGAAGGGGGAACATTCAGTACTTC

clone_size: -
d_call: TRBD1
j_call: TRBJ2-7
v_call: TRBV4-2
cdr3_aa: CASSQEVPGRGPYEQYF
cdr3_nt: TGTGCCAGCAGCCAAGAGGTCCCGGGCAGGGGGCCCTACGAGCAGTACTTC

clone_size: many
d_call: TRBD2
j_call: TRBJ2-2
v_call: TRBV27
cdr3_aa: CASSLWGGSSGELFF
cdr3_nt: TGTGCCAGCAGTTTATGGGGGGGATCGAGCGGGGAGCTGTTTTTT

clone_size: -
d_call: -
j_call: TRBJ2-3
v_call: TRBV29-1
cdr3_aa: CSVEDLAGRDTQYF
cdr3_nt: TGCAGCGTTGAAGATCTCGCGGGCAGAGATACGCAGTATTTT

clone_size: -
d_call: -
j_call: TRBJ1-2
v_call: TRBV6-2/TRBV6-3
cdr3_aa: CASSYLVNYGYTF
cdr3_nt: TGTGCCAGCAGTTACTTGGTTAACTATGGCTACACCTTC

clone_size: few
d_call: -
j_call: TRBJ2-7
v_call: TRBV4-3
cdr3_aa: CASSQEKGFHEQYF
cdr3_nt: TGCGCCAGCAGCCAAGAGAAGGGTTTCCACGAGCAGTACTTC

clone_size: few
d_call: -
j_call: TRBJ2-7
v_call: TRBV12-3/TRBV12-4
cdr3_aa: CASSLGGRRSYEQYF
cdr3_nt: TGTGCCAGCAGTTTAGGGGGGCGTCGCTCCTACGAGCAGTACTTC

clone_size: few
d_call: -
j_call: TRBJ1-1
v_call: TRBV20-1
cdr3_aa: CSARKGPTEAFF
cdr3_nt: TGCAGTGCTAGGAAGGGTCCCACTGAAGCTTTCTTT

clone_size: once
d_call: -
j_call: TRBJ2-5
v_call: TRBV3-1
cdr3_aa: CASSHVSGTKTQYF
cdr3_nt: TGTGCCAGCAGCCATGTCAGCGGGACAAAGACCCAGTACTTC

clone_size: -
d_call: -
j_call: TRBJ1-4
v_call: TRBV5-6
cdr3_aa: CASSKGATNEKLFF
cdr3_nt: TGTGCCAGCAGCAAAGGGGCAACTAATGAAAAACTGTTTTTT

clone_size: few
d_call: TRBD2
j_call: TRBJ2-4
v_call: TRBV20-1
cdr3_aa: CSAFSGIAKNIQYF
cdr3_nt: TGCAGTGCTTTTAGCGGGATAGCCAAAAACATTCAGTACTTC

clone_size: once
d_call: -
j_call: TRBJ1-5
v_call: TRBV12-3/TRBV12-4
cdr3_aa: CASSERDRSNQPQHF
cdr3_nt: TGTGCCAGCAGTGAGAGGGACCGTAGCAATCAGCCCCAGCATTTT

clone_size: few
d_call: -
j_call: TRBJ2-5
v_call: TRBV20-1
cdr3_aa: CSASLGMKTQYF
cdr3_nt: TGCAGTGCTAGTTTGGGGATGAAGACCCAGTACTTC

clone_size: -
d_call: TRBD2
j_call: TRBJ2-4
v_call: TRBV11-1
cdr3_aa: CASSLRAGGPYSKVKNIQYF
cdr3_nt: TGTGCCAGCAGCCTCCGGGCGGGGGGTCCATACTCGAAGGTCAAAAACATTCAGTACTTC

clone_size: few
d_call: TRBD2
j_call: TRBJ2-3
v_call: TRBV27
cdr3_aa: CASTYLLAGGITDTQYF
cdr3_nt: TGTGCCAGCACCTACCTCCTAGCGGGAGGGATCACAGATACGCAGTATTTT

clone_size: many
d_call: -
j_call: TRBJ2-5
v_call: TRBV9
cdr3_aa: CASSPLRGLEIETQYF
cdr3_nt: TGTGCCAGCAGCCCACTGAGGGGTTTGGAGATCGAGACCCAGTACTTC

clone_size: -
d_call: -
j_call: TRBJ1-1
v_call: TRBV10-3
cdr3_aa: CAISEGAGDMNTEAFF
cdr3_nt: TGTGCCATCAGTGAGGGCGCAGGGGACATGAACACTGAAGCTTTCTTT

clone_size: few
d_call: TRBD1
j_call: TRBJ2-3
v_call: TRBV5-6
cdr3_aa: CASSKQGVNTDTQYF
cdr3_nt: TGTGCCAGCAGCAAACAGGGGGTCAACACAGATACGCAGTATTTT

clone_size: once
d_call: TRBD2
j_call: TRBJ2-7
v_call: TRBV6-1
cdr3_aa: CASRDSGGAPYEQYF
cdr3_nt: TGTGCCAGCAGGGATAGCGGGGGGGCCCCTTACGAGCAGTACTTC

clone_size: many
d_call: -
j_call: TRBJ2-5
v_call: TRBV29-1
cdr3_aa: CSGGGGQVETQYF
cdr3_nt: TGCAGCGGGGGAGGGGGACAGGTGGAGACCCAGTACTTC

clone_size: few
d_call: TRBD1
j_call: TRBJ1-2
v_call: TRBV29-1
cdr3_aa: CSAAGTGYGYTF
cdr3_nt: TGCAGCGCTGCCGGGACAGGTTATGGCTACACCTTC

clone_size: -
d_call: -
j_call: TRBJ2-3
v_call: TRBV29-1
cdr3_aa: CSETEGTDTQYF
cdr3_nt: TGCAGCGAAACAGAAGGCACAGATACGCAGTATTTT

clone_size: many
d_call: -
j_call: TRBJ1-1
v_call: TRBV6-6
cdr3_aa: CASSVLEGAEAFF
cdr3_nt: TGTGCCAGCAGTGTCCTTGAGGGGGCTGAAGCTTTCTTT

clone_size: once
d_call: -
j_call: TRBJ2-3
v_call: TRBV28
cdr3_aa: CASSLGASDTQYF
cdr3_nt: TGTGCCAGCAGTTTAGGGGCCTCAGATACGCAGTATTTT

clone_size: few
d_call: -
j_call: TRBJ1-2
v_call: TRBV11-1
cdr3_aa: CASSLVKAGTKGRLYGYTF
cdr3_nt: TGTGCCAGCAGCTTGGTAAAAGCCGGGACAAAGGGCCGACTCTATGGCTACACCTTC

clone_size: many
d_call: -
j_call: TRBJ1-5
v_call: TRBV7-2
cdr3_aa: CASSRGVGPQPQHF
cdr3_nt: TGTGCCAGCAGCCGAGGGGTCGGTCCTCAGCCCCAGCATTTT

clone_size: few
d_call: TRBD1
j_call: TRBJ2-5
v_call: TRBV5-1
cdr3_aa: CASSPGQLRETQYF
cdr3_nt: TGCGCCAGCAGCCCGGGACAGCTCCGAGAGACCCAGTACTTC

clone_size: -
d_call: -
j_call: TRBJ2-3
v_call: TRBV5-1
cdr3_aa: CASSLESGTQYF
cdr3_nt: TGCGCCAGCAGCTTGGAGAGTGGGACGCAGTATTTT

clone_size: -
d_call: -
j_call: TRBJ1-3
v_call: TRBV4-3
cdr3_aa: CASSQGRGFRNSGNTIYF
cdr3_nt: TGCGCCAGCAGCCAGGGGAGGGGGTTTCGGAACTCTGGAAACACCATATATTTT

clone_size: few
d_call: -
j_call: TRBJ2-7
v_call: TRBV12-3/TRBV12-4
cdr3_aa: CASSFRGGQYF
cdr3_nt: TGTGCCAGCAGTTTCCGGGGCGGGCAGTACTTC

clone_size: -
d_call: -
j_call: TRBJ1-1
v_call: TRBV5-1
cdr3_aa: CASSLAWGGDTEAFF
cdr3_nt: TGCGCCAGCAGCTTGGCATGGGGAGGGGACACTGAAGCTTTCTTT

clone_size: many
d_call: -
j_call: TRBJ2-5
v_call: TRBV20-1
cdr3_aa: CSARWDSQETQYF
cdr3_nt: TGCAGTGCTAGGTGGGACTCCCAAGAGACCCAGTACTTC

clone_size: -
d_call: -
j_call: TRBJ2-7
v_call: TRBV25-1
cdr3_aa: CASSVTTAAEQYF
cdr3_nt: TGTGCCAGCAGTGTGACTACCGCGGCAGAGCAGTACTTC

clone_size: -
d_call: -
j_call: TRBJ1-1
v_call: TRBV7-9
cdr3_aa: CASSTWDTPNTEAFF
cdr3_nt: TGTGCCAGCAGCACCTGGGACACCCCGAACACTGAAGCTTTCTTT

clone_size: few
d_call: TRBD1
j_call: TRBJ1-3
v_call: TRBV29-1
cdr3_aa: CSVVDRGGNTIYF
cdr3_nt: TGCAGCGTTGTAGACAGGGGAGGAAACACCATATATTTT

clone_size: many
d_call: -
j_call: TRBJ2-1
v_call: TRBV20-1
cdr3_aa: CSARDGENEQFF
cdr3_nt: TGCAGTGCTAGAGACGGCGAAAATGAGCAGTTCTTC